The clone carrying this TCR beta chain was counted ten times or more. Antigen unknown. The CDR3 is made up of 13 amino acids. Germline V CDR1 and CDR2: SGHTA, FQGTGA. Losses at the gene ends were 5 bases for V and 6 bases for J; bases not matched to a gene: 3. These data come from a study of T cell repertoires in cytomegalovirus infection. Study details: Recently identified HLA-C-restricted CMV epitopes and well-studied HLA-B-restricted CMV epitopes were used by the study.

TCRdb fed the reads into MiXCR, producing one record per CDR3 protein. The repertoire includes approximately 89,000 distinct CDR3 sequences, 25% to 30% of them detected once, and 71% sits in the top ten. Study-wide findings and caveats: Totalled public TCR beta family frequency picked out people who carried CMV plus the relevant HLA. HLA-C-restricted, CMV-specific TCR beta clonotypes were dominant ex vivo.

The sequence derives from a human donor in good health (CMV status not recorded). Some clones in this sample may be carry-over from other donors' samples. The chain combines TRBV7-3 with TRBJ2-2; 7 nucleotides line up with TRBD1. Material: CD8+ T cells from cultured PBMCs, obtained from culture after CMV antigen stimulation. The CDR3 nucleotides read TGTGCCAGCAGCCTAGACAGGGCCGGGGAGCTGTTTTTT. The encoded protein is CASSLDRAGELFF.